Listed here are 10 T cell receptor beta chains from one sample, sequenced in a study of T cells in Graves' hyperthyroidism and ophthalmopathy. Amplified TCR beta CDR3 regions derived from RNA transcripts. The HTBI primer set was used in a first-round RT-PCR of the TCR CDR3. MiXCR, applied by TCRdb to the multiplex PCR reads, yields one record per CDR3 protein. In the table there are 300,000 to 450,000 distinct CDR3 sequences, about 15% of which are singletons. Sequenced input: blood. These TCRs come from a woman in her thirties with Graves' hyperthyroidism that later progressed to Graves' ophthalmopathy.

The rearrangement joins TRBV11-1 to TRBJ2-7; D might be TRBD1 (5 bases). CDR1 is SGHAT and CDR2 is FQDESV in the germline V gene (reference sequence). There are 11 residues in the CDR3. V was pared by 6 bases and J by 6 bases, with 9 bases between. The chain's CDR3 is CASRATGEQYF. The CDR3 DNA reads as TGTGCCAGCAGGGCAACAGGCGAGCAGTACTTC.

This clonotype was seen repeatedly, ten times or more. The chain combines TRBV12-3 or TRBV12-4 with TRBJ1-1; D call uncertain. V lost 0 bases and J 1 base, leaving 6 bases between the germline ends. This CDR3 contains 14 residues. The CDR3 sequence: CASSLALQNTEAFF. The CDR3 nucleotides are TGTGCCAGCAGTTTAGCGCTCCAGAACACTGAAGCTTTCTTT.

This clonotype has at least ten counts. The chain recombines TRBV4-2 with TRBJ2-7, with D unresolved. V was shortened by 0 bases and J by 2 bases, with 5 bases between the two germline ends. Germline lookup yields CDR1 LGHNA and CDR2 YNFKEQ. This CDR3 is 13 amino acids long. CDR3 DNA sequence: TGTGCCAGCAGCCAAGATTACACCTACGAGCAGTACTTC. Residues: CASSQDYTYEQYF.

This clonotype was seen at least ten times. V and J are TRBV15 and TRBJ2-5; 7 bases agree with TRBD1. Trimming at V came to 0 bases and at J to 5 bases, leaving 3 bases not matched to a gene. Germline values: CDR1 LNHNV, CDR2 YYDKDF (reference sequence). The CDR3 extends over 14 amino acids. The CDR3 region has the DNA TGTGCCACCAGCAGAGATAACAGGGGCGAGACCCAGTACTTC. Encoded protein: CATSRDNRGETQYF. Together with reference TRBV15 and TRBJ2-5, the CDR3 gives the full variable domain: DAMVIQNPRYQVTQFGKPVTLSCSQTLNHNVMYWYQQKSSQAPKLLFHYYDKDFNNEADTPDNFQSRRPNTSFCFLDIRSPGLGDTAMYLCATSRDNRGETQYFGPGTRLLVL.

This clonotype was counted at least ten times. The J gene is TRBJ1-1, the V gene TRBV13; no firm D call. In germline, CDR1 is PRHDT, CDR2 FYEKMQ (reference sequence). V dropped 5 bases and J dropped 1 base, with 11 bases sitting between them. This CDR3 has 14 residues. The CDR3: CASSITGANTEAFF. The CDR3 coding sequence is TGTGCCAGCAGCATAACTGGAGCGAACACTGAAGCTTTCTTT.

The chain has TRBV28 and TRBJ2-1; TRBD2 matches 9 bases. Germline V CDR1 and CDR2: MDHEN, SYDVKM. V was clipped by 2 bases and J by 0 bases; unmatched bases: 5. The CDR3 extends over 17 amino acids. In nucleotides, the CDR3 is TGTGCCAGCAGTTTAGGACTAGCGACCCCCTCCTACAATGAGCAGTTCTTC. Amino acids: CASSLGLATPSYNEQFF. The variable domain in full, completed from reference TRBV28 and TRBJ2-1, reads DVKVTQSSRYLVKRTGEKVFLECVQDMDHENMFWYRQDPGLGLRLIYFSYDVKMKEKGDIPEGYSVSREKKERFSLILESASTNQTSMYLCASSLGLATPSYNEQFFGPGTRLTVL.

This clonotype showed up many times. This chain connects TRBV2 to TRBJ2-5, with TRBD1 as a possible D gene (5 bases). Trimming left V 3 bases short and J 0 bases short, with 11 bases between. The CDR3 runs to 15 residues. Germline CDR1 reads SNHLY; CDR2 reads FYNNEI. CDR3 protein: CASSESGYYQETQYF. The CDR3 coding sequence is TGTGCCAGCAGTGAGTCAGGGTACTACCAAGAGACCCAGTACTTC.

This clonotype was seen once. The V and J genes are TRBV10-3 and TRBJ2-7; D is uncertain. Germline V lookup: CDR1 ENHRY, CDR2 SYGVKD. The CDR3 totals 16 residues. V was trimmed by 3 bases and J by 0 bases, leaving 15 bases between them. CDR3 sequence: CAISEAPWTVSYEQYF. CDR3 sequence (DNA): TGTGCCATCAGTGAAGCGCCTTGGACGGTCTCCTACGAGCAGTACTTC.

This clonotype has a count of ten or more. V usage is TRBV27 and J usage is TRBJ2-1; 9 bases agree with TRBD1. The CDR3 spans 15 residues. J lost 5 bases, V lost 3 bases, and 5 bases had no gene match. Germline lookup yields CDR1 MNHEY and CDR2 SMNVEV (reference sequence). CDR3 sequence reads: CASSLGQGHHNEQFF. The CDR3 DNA follows: TGTGCCAGCAGTTTGGGACAGGGACATCACAATGAGCAGTTCTTC.

This sequence joins TRBV24-1 and TRBJ2-1; 12 nucleotides match TRBD1. Per germline, CDR1 KGHDR and CDR2 SFDVKD. The J segment lost 3 bases and the V segment lost 3 bases, leaving 11 bases of the junction unmatched. The CDR3 loop spans 19 amino acids. The CDR3 bases are TGTGCCACCAGTGATCGTCCCGGGACAGGGGGCGCGCGCTACAATGAGCAGTTCTTC. Translation gives CATSDRPGTGGARYNEQFF.